Each of the 4 T cell receptor beta chains below was sequenced from the same sample in a study of Ad26.COV2.S vaccination and SARS-CoV-2 variants. Treatment denoted: roughly 19 received Ad26.COV2.S at low or high dose, single or two shots; about five received placebo; per-sample allocation not given. Samples analyzed were those drawn on day 63 after the first vaccine or placebo injection. Measured with immunoSEQ multiplex PCR; TCRdb has only the in-frame clones, and not every one. The table shows 200,000 to 250,000 clones, with roughly 90% occurring only once. Material: peripheral blood, obtained in a trial of Ad26.COV2.S vaccine versus placebo. The receptors were gathered from a person between 18 and 59 years old who received the Ad26.COV2.S COVID-19 vaccine or a placebo.

The rearrangement joins TRBV30 to TRBJ1-2; D is perhaps TRBD1 (5 bases). The germline CDR1 and CDR2 sequences are GTSNPN and SVGIG (reference sequence). Trimming cost V 0 bases and J 4 bases, with 12 bases left between them. CDR3 length: 14 residues. The CDR3: CAWSVGASGYGYTF. CDR3 in DNA: TGTGCCTGGAGTGTAGGGGCGAGCGGCTATGGCTACACCTTC.

This clone occurred a few times. The genes are TRBV18 and TRBJ2-7, with D possibly TRBD1 on 6 matching bases. The CDR3 is made up of 13 amino acids. Germline CDR1 KGHSH, CDR2 LQKENI. V dropped 6 bases and J dropped 3 bases, with 12 bases sitting between them. In nucleotides, the CDR3 is TGTGCCAGCTCGGGGAGACAGGACTACGAGCAGTACTTC. Protein: CASSGRQDYEQYF.

V usage is TRBV7-9 and J usage is TRBJ1-4; 7 bases fit TRBD1. The germline V gene encodes CDR1 SEHNR and CDR2 FQNEAQ (reference sequence). The CDR3 sequence is 13 residues long. The V segment lost 7 bases and the J segment 8 bases; nucleotides outside the gene matches: 7. CDR3 sequence: CASNPTGLEKLFF. In nucleotides, the CDR3 is TGTGCCAGCAATCCGACAGGGCTAGAAAAACTGTTTTTT. Full variable domain (rest looked up from reference TRBV7-9 and TRBJ1-4): DTGVSQNPRHKITKRGQNVTFRCDPISEHNRLYWYRQTLGQGPEFLTYFQNEAQLEKSRLLSDRFSAERPKGSFSTLEIQRTEQGDSAMYLCASNPTGLEKLFFGSGTQLSVL.

V usage is TRBV4-2 and J usage is TRBJ1-2; D is uncertain. Germline CDR1 and CDR2: LGHNA and YNFKEQ. The V gene lost 1 base and the J gene lost 0 bases, with 18 bases spanning the gap. CDR3 length equals 18 residues. The CDR3 here is CASSQGEGTAYSNYGYTF. CDR3 DNA sequence: TGTGCCAGCAGCCAAGGGGAGGGTACAGCGTATTCTAACTATGGCTACACCTTC.